These T cell receptor beta chains were read from a single sample in a study of blood T cell repertoires in COVID-19. Sequenced by immunoSEQ multiplex PCR; TCRdb stores in-frame clones only, minus some. The data contain 400,000 to 450,000 clones, 86% of them singletons. Sequencing input: peripheral blood. These receptors came from a woman in her twenties or thirties with active or convalescent COVID-19. The CDR3 runs from the conserved cysteine through the conserved F or W. Fields, in order: J gene, CDR3 length, V gene, D gene, clone size, CDR3 DNA, CDR3 protein. The D gene is left open where the match is weak. Some rows mark clone size as missing; the rest say once, few, many or name a class of expanded clone.

j_gene: TRBJ2-7
len: 13
v_gene: TRBV6-2/TRBV6-3
d_gene: .
abundance: few
CDR3nt: TGTGCCAGCAGTTTCCCGCAGGGATACGAGCAGTACTTC
CDR3aa: CASSFPQGYEQYF

j_gene: TRBJ1-5
len: 15
v_gene: TRBV2
d_gene: .
abundance: few
CDR3nt: TGTGCCAGCAGTGAAGCCCTAGGGGGTGGTCAGCCCCAGCATTTT
CDR3aa: CASSEALGGGQPQHF

j_gene: TRBJ1-5
len: 17
v_gene: TRBV10-2
d_gene: TRBD1
abundance: once
CDR3nt: TGCGCCAGCAGTGAAGGGGACAGGCCGTGGAGCAATCAGCCCCAGCATTTT
CDR3aa: CASSEGDRPWSNQPQHF

j_gene: TRBJ2-2
len: 14
v_gene: TRBV19
d_gene: .
abundance: .
CDR3nt: TGTGCCAGTAGTATCTCGAGCGGCACCGGGGAGCTGTTTTTT
CDR3aa: CASSISSGTGELFF

j_gene: TRBJ1-2
len: 17
v_gene: TRBV3-1/TRBV3-2
d_gene: .
abundance: .
CDR3nt: TGTGCCAGCAGCCCCCCGTCAGATTGGAGGGCTAACTATGGCTACACCTTC
CDR3aa: CASSPPSDWRANYGYTF

j_gene: TRBJ1-2
len: 17
v_gene: TRBV18
d_gene: TRBD1
abundance: few
CDR3nt: TGTGCCAGCTCACCACCGTCCAGTGGGGACAGGGCGTCTGGCTACACCTTC
CDR3aa: CASSPPSSGDRASGYTF

j_gene: TRBJ2-7
len: 14
v_gene: TRBV10-3
d_gene: .
abundance: .
CDR3nt: TGTGCCATCAGTGACCGGGACATCCCCGCCGAGCAGTACTTC
CDR3aa: CAISDRDIPAEQYF

j_gene: TRBJ1-5
len: 14
v_gene: TRBV30
d_gene: .
abundance: .
CDR3nt: TGTGCCTGGAGTTCTCTCAATAGTGGTCAGCCCCAGCATTTT
CDR3aa: CAWSSLNSGQPQHF

j_gene: TRBJ2-7
len: 15
v_gene: TRBV20-1
d_gene: .
abundance: .
CDR3nt: TGCAGTGCTAGTAGTACAGGACAGAAGTCCTACGAGCAGTACTTC
CDR3aa: CSASSTGQKSYEQYF

j_gene: TRBJ1-3
len: 16
v_gene: TRBV4-1
d_gene: .
abundance: few
CDR3nt: TGCGCCAGCAGCCAAGAGCCGGGTTTGGCTGGAAACACCATATATTTT
CDR3aa: CASSQEPGLAGNTIYF

j_gene: TRBJ1-1
len: 16
v_gene: TRBV6-1
d_gene: TRBD1
abundance: .
CDR3nt: TGTGCCAGCAGTGGCGGACAGGGGATAGGATACACTGAAGCTTTCTTT
CDR3aa: CASSGGQGIGYTEAFF

j_gene: TRBJ1-5
len: 15
v_gene: TRBV19
d_gene: TRBD1
abundance: .
CDR3nt: TGTGCCAGTAGTATTTCGACAGGGGGCAATCAGCCCCAGCATTTT
CDR3aa: CASSISTGGNQPQHF

j_gene: TRBJ2-3
len: 15
v_gene: TRBV7-9
d_gene: .
abundance: .
CDR3nt: TGTGCCAGCAGCTTAGGTAGCGGACTTTCAGATACGCAGTATTTT
CDR3aa: CASSLGSGLSDTQYF

j_gene: TRBJ1-2
len: 14
v_gene: TRBV28
d_gene: TRBD1
abundance: .
CDR3nt: TGTGCCAGCAGTCCGGGGACAGGGGTCTATGGCTACACCTTC
CDR3aa: CASSPGTGVYGYTF

j_gene: TRBJ2-5
len: 15
v_gene: TRBV6-5
d_gene: TRBD1
abundance: .
CDR3nt: TGTGCCAGCAATCAGGACAGGGGGCGGTTAGAGACCCAGTACTTC
CDR3aa: CASNQDRGRLETQYF

j_gene: TRBJ2-1
len: 20
v_gene: TRBV29-1
d_gene: .
abundance: .
CDR3nt: TGCAGCGTTGAATCGGCGGGTGATGGAGGGACCTTCAGCTCCTACAATGAGCAGTTCTTC
CDR3aa: CSVESAGDGGTFSSYNEQFF

j_gene: TRBJ1-4
len: 16
v_gene: TRBV5-1
d_gene: .
abundance: .
CDR3nt: TGCGCCAGCAGCTTGAATGGGGCTGCAACTAATGAAAAACTGTTTTTT
CDR3aa: CASSLNGAATNEKLFF

j_gene: TRBJ1-2
len: 13
v_gene: TRBV2
d_gene: .
abundance: once
CDR3nt: TGTGCCAGCAGTGAGGGTCAGGGGTATGGCTACACCTTC
CDR3aa: CASSEGQGYGYTF

j_gene: TRBJ2-7
len: 16
v_gene: TRBV4-1
d_gene: TRBD2
abundance: .
CDR3nt: TGCGCCAGCAGCCAAACGGGTAGCGGGGTCTCCTACGAGCAGTACTTC
CDR3aa: CASSQTGSGVSYEQYF

j_gene: TRBJ2-7
len: 14
v_gene: TRBV3-1/TRBV3-2
d_gene: .
abundance: .
CDR3nt: TGTGCCAGCAGCCGCGGGACGGGACCCTACGAGCAGTACTTC
CDR3aa: CASSRGTGPYEQYF

j_gene: TRBJ2-1
len: 16
v_gene: TRBV13
d_gene: TRBD2
abundance: .
CDR3nt: TGTGCCAAAGCTCGTCCTCCGGGACTAGCGTACAATGAGCAGTTCTTC
CDR3aa: CAKARPPGLAYNEQFF

j_gene: TRBJ1-2
len: 13
v_gene: TRBV7-2
d_gene: .
abundance: .
CDR3nt: TGTGCCAGCAGCTTATCTGATCAGGGTGGCTACACCTTC
CDR3aa: CASSLSDQGGYTF

j_gene: TRBJ2-5
len: 14
v_gene: TRBV19
d_gene: TRBD2
abundance: few
CDR3nt: TGTGCCAGTAGTGGGGCGGGAGTCGGTGAGACCCAGTACTTC
CDR3aa: CASSGAGVGETQYF

j_gene: TRBJ2-7
len: 14
v_gene: TRBV19
d_gene: .
abundance: .
CDR3nt: TGTGCCAGTAGTTCTCGTCTGGCCCCCTACGAGCAGTACTTC
CDR3aa: CASSSRLAPYEQYF

j_gene: TRBJ1-2
len: 14
v_gene: TRBV15
d_gene: TRBD1
abundance: .
CDR3nt: TGTGCCACCAGACGGGACAGGGGGCAATATGGCTACACCTTC
CDR3aa: CATRRDRGQYGYTF

j_gene: TRBJ1-4
len: 13
v_gene: TRBV5-1
d_gene: .
abundance: .
CDR3nt: TGCGCCAGCAGCTTTAGTGTTCGTGAAAAACTGTTTTTT
CDR3aa: CASSFSVREKLFF

j_gene: TRBJ2-1
len: 15
v_gene: TRBV13
d_gene: .
abundance: .
CDR3nt: TGTGCCAGCATGTCCTGGTCGGACAGAGACAATGAGCAGTTCTTC
CDR3aa: CASMSWSDRDNEQFF

j_gene: TRBJ2-7
len: 12
v_gene: TRBV30
d_gene: .
abundance: .
CDR3nt: TGTGCCTGGCGCGGGGGCGATTACGAGCAGTACTTC
CDR3aa: CAWRGGDYEQYF

j_gene: TRBJ2-1
len: 15
v_gene: TRBV27
d_gene: .
abundance: .
CDR3nt: TGTGCCAGCAGTGATGACCCGTTTTGGGAGAATGAGCAGTTCTTC
CDR3aa: CASSDDPFWENEQFF

j_gene: TRBJ1-6
len: 15
v_gene: TRBV27
d_gene: .
abundance: .
CDR3nt: TGTGCCAGTCAAGCGGGGGACTCCTATAATTCACCCCTCCACTTT
CDR3aa: CASQAGDSYNSPLHF

j_gene: TRBJ2-7
len: 14
v_gene: TRBV6-5
d_gene: TRBD1
abundance: .
CDR3nt: TGTGCCAGCAGACCGGGACAGAACTCCTACGAGCAGTACTTC
CDR3aa: CASRPGQNSYEQYF

j_gene: TRBJ1-2
len: 13
v_gene: TRBV21-1
d_gene: .
abundance: few
CDR3nt: TGTGCCAGAAACAGGGGATATAACTATGGCTACACCTTC
CDR3aa: CARNRGYNYGYTF

j_gene: TRBJ1-4
len: 14
v_gene: TRBV2
d_gene: .
abundance: .
CDR3nt: TGTGCCAGCAGTGCAGGGCCGCCACGGGAAAAACTGTTTTTT
CDR3aa: CASSAGPPREKLFF

j_gene: TRBJ2-1
len: 16
v_gene: TRBV30
d_gene: TRBD2
abundance: once
CDR3nt: TGTGCCTGGGACGATAATAGCGGGAGGGCACACAATGAGCAGTTCTTC
CDR3aa: CAWDDNSGRAHNEQFF

j_gene: TRBJ2-7
len: 13
v_gene: TRBV7-9
d_gene: .
abundance: once
CDR3nt: TGTGCCAGCAGCTTCGACAGGTACCACGAGCAGTACTTC
CDR3aa: CASSFDRYHEQYF

j_gene: TRBJ2-3
len: 17
v_gene: TRBV5-1
d_gene: TRBD2
abundance: .
CDR3nt: TGCGCCAGCAGCTTGGGGTTAGCACTAGCGGGATCTGATACGCAGTATTTT
CDR3aa: CASSLGLALAGSDTQYF

j_gene: TRBJ1-1
len: 15
v_gene: TRBV5-1
d_gene: TRBD1
abundance: .
CDR3nt: TGCGCCAGCAGCCCCGGACAGGGTAGGAACACTGAAGCTTTCTTT
CDR3aa: CASSPGQGRNTEAFF

j_gene: TRBJ2-3
len: 14
v_gene: TRBV9
d_gene: .
abundance: .
CDR3nt: TGTGCCAGCAGCGACGGAGGGGCAACAGATACGCAGTATTTT
CDR3aa: CASSDGGATDTQYF

j_gene: TRBJ1-1
len: 14
v_gene: TRBV3-1/TRBV3-2
d_gene: .
abundance: .
CDR3nt: TGTGCCAGCAGGCCGGGGGAGGGGTTGTCTGAAGCTTTCTTT
CDR3aa: CASRPGEGLSEAFF

j_gene: TRBJ2-1
len: 16
v_gene: TRBV4-1
d_gene: TRBD1
abundance: .
CDR3nt: TGCGCCAGCAGCCAAGAAGGGTTTAGGGGGCCGAATGAGCAGTTCTTC
CDR3aa: CASSQEGFRGPNEQFF